This is a list of T cell receptor beta chains from one sample in a study of T cell responses to AZD1222 COVID-19 vaccine. This table comes from immunoSEQ multiplex PCR, and its TCRdb copy is limited to in-frame clones, with some not included. The data show about 150,000 clones, more than 85% seen once. Sequences were derived from peripheral blood, sampled 28 days after the second AZD1222 dose. These receptors were obtained from an adult who received the AZD1222 COVID-19 vaccine. The CDR3 runs from the conserved cysteine through the conserved F or W. D genes are given only for firm matches. Some rows mark clone size as missing; the rest say once, few, many or name a class of expanded clone.

v_call	j_call	d_call	clone_size	cdr3_nt	cdr3_aa
TRBV30	TRBJ2-5	-	few	TGTGCCTGGGGCAGCGGACAAGAGACCCAGTACTTC	CAWGSGQETQYF
TRBV3-1/TRBV3-2	TRBJ1-2	-	-	TGTGCCAGCAGCCTTTCTTTTGCTGACTACACCTTC	CASSLSFADYTF
TRBV2	TRBJ2-7	-	once	TGTGCCAGCAGATACGGGGACACCCCCTACGAGCAGTACTTC	CASRYGDTPYEQYF
TRBV5-1	TRBJ1-6	TRBD1	few	TGCGCCAGCACGGGACAGGAGGGCTCCTATAATTCACCCCTCCACTTT	CASTGQEGSYNSPLHF
TRBV19	TRBJ1-2	-	-	TGTGCCAGTATCCCCCGGGCAGCGAGCATCCGGAGCTATGGCTACACCTTC	CASIPRAASIRSYGYTF
TRBV19	TRBJ1-2	-	-	TGTGCCAGTAGTAGTTTTGGGCTTTGGGGCTACACCTTC	CASSSFGLWGYTF
TRBV30	TRBJ1-2	TRBD1	few	TGTGCCTGGAGTCTATTTCTCAGGGGGTCGGATGGCTACACCTTC	CAWSLFLRGSDGYTF
TRBV11-2	TRBJ2-7	TRBD1	-	TGTGCCAGCAGCCTACAGGGGGGCTACGAGCAGTACTTC	CASSLQGGYEQYF
TRBV18	TRBJ1-1	-	-	TGTGCCAGCTCACCGGAGAGGAAGAACACTGAAGCTTTCTTT	CASSPERKNTEAFF
TRBV2	TRBJ1-1	-	-	TGTGCCAGCATCGGGACCGTGAGCACTGAAGCTTTCTTT	CASIGTVSTEAFF
TRBV2	TRBJ2-3	-	-	TGTGCCAGCAGACGATTAGCGGGCACAGATACGCAGTATTTT	CASRRLAGTDTQYF
TRBV7-9	TRBJ2-5	TRBD2	few	TGTGCCAGCAGCCTAGCGGGAGGGAAAGAGACCCAGTACTTC	CASSLAGGKETQYF
TRBV19	TRBJ2-1	TRBD2	once	TGTGCCAGTAGTATAGGCGGGAGGGAGGTCGATGAGCAGTTCTTC	CASSIGGREVDEQFF
TRBV7-9	TRBJ2-5	-	-	TGTGCCAGCAGCTTGGGGCAGGGCCCCAGGGGAGAGACCCAGTACTTC	CASSLGQGPRGETQYF
TRBV4-2	TRBJ1-1	TRBD1	few	TGTGCCAGCAGCCAAGTATGGGGGGACAGCGGGGCCCCTGAAGCTTTCTTT	CASSQVWGDSGAPEAFF
TRBV6-5	TRBJ2-3	TRBD2	-	TGTGCCAGCAGTCGTAGCGGGGGGTCCACAGATACGCAGTATTTT	CASSRSGGSTDTQYF
TRBV21-1	TRBJ2-7	-	-	TGTGCCAGCAGCAAAGGGGCACCGGAAAAAGAAGGCTACGAGCAGTACTTC	CASSKGAPEKEGYEQYF
TRBV30	TRBJ2-5	TRBD2	-	TGTGCCTGGAGCCTAACCGGGACTAGACAAGAGACCCAGTACTTC	CAWSLTGTRQETQYF
TRBV14	TRBJ1-1	TRBD1	-	TGTGCCAGCAGCCAGATCGACAGGGTGCGGGCTTTCTTT	CASSQIDRVRAFF
TRBV10-3	TRBJ2-1	-	-	TGTGCCATCAGTGAACCAATAGACAGTGAGCAGTTCTTC	CAISEPIDSEQFF
TRBV12-3/TRBV12-4	TRBJ1-2	-	-	TGTGCCAGCGGGACATTTTCTAACTATGGCTACACCTTC	CASGTFSNYGYTF
TRBV7-8	TRBJ1-2	-	few	TGTGCCAGCAGCCCAGGGACCGACTATGGCTACACCTTC	CASSPGTDYGYTF
TRBV6-5	TRBJ2-7	-	-	TGTGCCAGCCTGGGGGCCTACTACGAGCAGTACTTC	CASLGAYYEQYF
TRBV7-3	TRBJ1-6	-	-	TGTGCCAGCAGCCTCGGGGGTGTGAGGAATTCACCCCTCCACTTT	CASSLGGVRNSPLHF
TRBV5-8	TRBJ1-2	TRBD1	once	TGTGCCAGCAGCCGCACAGGGGGGCGGGATGGCTACACCTTC	CASSRTGGRDGYTF
TRBV5-4	TRBJ2-1	-	-	TGTGCCAGCAGCTTGGGAGTTGAGCAGTTCTTC	CASSLGVEQFF
TRBV5-1	TRBJ1-6	-	-	TGCGCCAGCAGCTTGGACAGTGGGAGCTCCTATAATTCACCCCTCCACTTT	CASSLDSGSSYNSPLHF
TRBV24-1	TRBJ2-1	-	-	TGTGCCACCAGTGATGGGGGGGCCGATGAGCAGTTCTTC	CATSDGGADEQFF
TRBV6-5	TRBJ1-1	-	-	TGTGCCAGCACCTTGGCACCTCCCATGAACACTGAAGCTTTCTTT	CASTLAPPMNTEAFF
TRBV7-9	TRBJ1-5	TRBD1	-	TGTGCCAGCAGCCCGACAGGGGATGGCAATCAGCCCCAGCATTTT	CASSPTGDGNQPQHF
TRBV7-9	TRBJ2-7	-	-	TGTGCCAGCAGCTCGGGTAGGGAGATCTCCTACGAGCAGTACTTC	CASSSGREISYEQYF
TRBV5-5	TRBJ1-2	TRBD1	-	TGTGCCAGCAGTCGGGACAGGGAAGGTGGCTACACCTTC	CASSRDREGGYTF
TRBV12-3/TRBV12-4	TRBJ2-1	-	-	TGTGCCAGCAGTTTCAGAAGACAGCAGTTCTTC	CASSFRRQQFF
TRBV5-5	TRBJ1-5	-	-	TGTGCCAGCAGTCCTCAGGGGTATAGCAATCAGCCCCAGCATTTT	CASSPQGYSNQPQHF
TRBV7-2	TRBJ2-1	-	-	TGTGCTTACCAAGAGGGGGGGGCCGCCAATGAGCAGTTCTTC	CAYQEGGAANEQFF
TRBV28	TRBJ1-5	TRBD1	-	TGTGCCAGCAGTTGGGGGACAGGGCTTCAGCCCCAGCATTTT	CASSWGTGLQPQHF
TRBV5-3	TRBJ1-6	TRBD1	-	TGTGCCAGAAGCCCAAACAGGGGTTCTTCCTATAATTCACCCCTCCACTTT	CARSPNRGSSYNSPLHF
TRBV7-9	TRBJ2-7	TRBD1	-	TGTGCCAGCAGCTCATCGCGACAGGGTAGGTCCTACGAGCAGTACTTC	CASSSSRQGRSYEQYF
TRBV7-9	TRBJ2-1	-	-	TGTGCCAGCAGCCCCAAGGGCGGAGATGAGCAGTTCTTC	CASSPKGGDEQFF